This T cell receptor beta chain is drawn from a study of T cells expressing NK-cell markers. TCRdb re-called the 5' RACE reads and catalogs CDR3 proteins one per entry, DNA excluded. In all, the sample yields approximately 460,000 distinct CDR3 sequences. The CDR3 extends over 14 amino acids. Looked up from germline, CDR1 is LNHNV and CDR2 is YYDKDF (reference sequence). The sequencing sample was made of blood T cells: a sorted CD56 or NKG2C T cell subset, CD4+ or CD8+ T cells, or bulk PBMC T cells (not recorded which). This TCR was sampled from a woman aged 18-70 years in good health. The rearrangement joins TRBV15 to TRBJ1-2; absent DNA, TCRdb's TRBD1 call cannot be checked. The chain's CDR3 is CATSRGGFNYGYTF.